Listed here is a single T cell receptor beta chain. The antigen is unknown. These data originate in a study of shared clonotypes between healthy human individuals. Study background: Each donor's CD4 naive and CD4 memory cells filled three plates apiece, CD8 naive two, and CD8 memory one. Overall study results and limits: Memory subsets generally showed lower estimated richness than naive subsets. Incomplete sequencing of sorted subsets was indicated by rarefaction despite large depth. With few donors, the genetic and exposure-history diversity represented was limited.

CDR3 length: 13 amino acids. CDR1 and CDR2 (germline): LNHDA, SQIVND (reference sequence). V was cut by 1 base and J by 6 bases, with 7 bases left in between. Clones were read by immunoSEQ multiplex PCR, and TCRdb kept only the in-frame ones, dropping some. The profile shows roughly 2.6 million clones, around 94% of them singletons. The source of this sequence is a man younger than 30 in good health. Sequencing used naive CD4+ T cells sorted from blood. Subset indicated: CD45RA+ positively selected. The J gene is TRBJ1-5, the V gene TRBV19; D ambiguous. CDR3 DNA: TGTGCCAGTAGTATAGTGGGGAGTCAGCCCCAGCATTTT. As protein: CASSIVGSQPQHF. Using reference TRBV19 and TRBJ1-5 for the parts outside the CDR3, the full variable domain is DGGITQSPKYLFRKEGQNVTLSCEQNLNHDAMYWYRQDPGQGLRLIYYSQIVNDFQKGDIAEGYSVSREKKESFPLTVTSAQKNPTAFYLCASSIVGSQPQHFGDGTRLSIL.